Presented here are 8 T cell receptor beta chains from one specimen sequenced in a study of shared clonotypes between healthy human individuals. Sequenced by immunoSEQ multiplex PCR; TCRdb stores in-frame clones only, minus some. The table includes some 900,000 clones, around 80% detected once. Specimen: memory CD4+ T cells sorted from blood. Subset given: CD45RA-negative fraction. These receptors were collected from a man aged 18 to 35 in good health.

This rearrangement joins TRBV27 to TRBJ1-1; unclear D gene. The V end was cut by 0 bases, the J end by 1 base, with 9 bases between. Germline lookup yields CDR1 MNHEY and CDR2 SMNVEV (reference sequence). This CDR3 has 15 amino acids. CDR3 sequence: CASSLSAGKNTEAFF. Here the CDR3 DNA reads TGTGCCAGCAGTTTATCAGCGGGGAAGAACACTGAAGCTTTCTTT.

This sequence joins TRBV9 and TRBJ2-2; no reliable D call. V lost 4 bases and J 1 base, leaving 11 bases between the germline ends. Per germline, CDR1 SGDLS and CDR2 YYNGEE. CDR3 length: 15 residues. CDR3 in DNA: TGTGCCAGCAGCCCACGACTCGAGAACACCGGGGAGCTGTTTTTT. Encoded protein: CASSPRLENTGELFF.

The chain recombines TRBV2 with TRBJ1-2; D not resolved. Germline CDR1 SNHLY, CDR2 FYNNEI. With 1 base removed from V and 7 bases from J, the gap between germline ends came to 13 bases. The CDR3 consists of 14 residues. The chain's CDR3 is CASSEVSPSAGYTF. CDR3 bases: TGTGCCAGCAGTGAAGTTTCCCCTTCGGCTGGCTACACCTTC.

V usage is TRBV5-1 and J usage is TRBJ2-6, with D tentatively TRBD2 (6 bases). V dropped 5 bases and J dropped 3 bases, with 15 bases sitting between them. This CDR3 has 16 amino acids. Germline CDR1 and CDR2: SGHRS and YFSETQ. The CDR3 bases are TGCGCCAGCAGTGGTTTGGCGGGGAATGGGGCCAACGTCCTGACTTTC. Amino acids: CASSGLAGNGANVLTF.

The chain joins TRBV7-2 to TRBJ2-1, with D possibly called TRBD1 or TRBD2 (5 bases each). V was clipped by 7 bases and J by 5 bases, with 12 bases between them. Per germline, CDR1 SGHTA and CDR2 FQGNSA. This CDR3 is built from 13 residues. The CDR3: CASNRDQDNEQFF. CDR3 bases: TGTGCCAGCAACCGGGACCAGGACAATGAGCAGTTCTTC.

The rearrangement uses TRBV5-1 and TRBJ1-6; 8 bases are shared with TRBD1. The trim removed 0 bases at V and 9 bases at J, leaving 2 bases unmatched. Germline V CDR1 and CDR2: SGHRS, YFSETQ. This CDR3 has 14 amino acids. The CDR3 region has the DNA TGCGCCAGCAGCTTGGAGACAGGGGCTTCACCCCTCCACTTT. It yields the protein CASSLETGASPLHF. Variable domain in full (rest from reference TRBV5-1 and TRBJ1-6): KAGVTQTPRYLIKTRGQQVTLSCSPISGHRSVSWYQQTPGQGLQFLFEYFSETQRNKGNFPGRFSGRQFSNSRSEMNVSTLELGDSALYLCASSLETGASPLHFGNGTRLTVT.

The CDR3 protein is CASSRQGISNEQYF. The CDR3 DNA reads TGTGCCAGCTCACGACAGGGGATTAGTAACGAGCAGTACTTC. The V and J genes are TRBV18 and TRBJ2-7; 8 bases are a match to TRBD1. Germline V gene lookup returns CDR1 KGHSH and CDR2 LQKENI. The junction had 7 bases not matched to a gene; V was cut back by 4 bases and J by 5 bases. The CDR3 extends over 14 amino acids.

Regarding this clone: Given a much more abundant clone one base away, this may be a read error. Other DNA sequences in the same sample also yield this CDR3. The V gene is TRBV7-2, the J gene TRBJ1-1; TRBD1 matches at 8 bases. The CDR3 is 14 residues long. The ends lost 2 bases at V and 4 bases at J; junction bases unmatched: 3. Germline assignment: CDR1 SGHTA and CDR2 FQGNSA. CDR3 sequence (DNA): TGTGCCAGCAGCTTACAGGGGGCGGGCACTGAAGCTTTCTTT. This codes for CASSLQGAGTEAFF.